This is a list of T cell receptor beta chains from one sample in a study of shared T cell receptors in the human thymus. Clones were read by immunoSEQ multiplex PCR, and TCRdb kept only the in-frame ones, dropping some. Of approximately 580,000 clones in the sample, about 84% were seen once. The data were also submitted as part of a second study, on human thymus T cells.

Material for sequencing was thymocytes. The receptors were sampled from a boy under three years old with a congenital heart defect. Both conserved end residues are part of each CDR3. D genes are given only for firm matches. Size is omitted from some rows. Given values are once, few, many or a class for expanded clones.

abundance: NA
len: 14
v_gene: TRBV6-1
d_gene: NA
j_gene: TRBJ2-7
CDR3nt: TGTGCCAGCAGTGATGACTACCCCCCTACGGAGCAGTACTTC
CDR3aa: CASSDDYPPTEQYF

abundance: few
len: 17
v_gene: TRBV4-2
d_gene: TRBD2
j_gene: TRBJ2-1
CDR3nt: TGTGCCAGCAGCCAAGGGCCGGAGCGGGAGATTTACAATGAGCAGTTCTTC
CDR3aa: CASSQGPEREIYNEQFF

abundance: once
len: 17
v_gene: TRBV10-3
d_gene: TRBD2
j_gene: TRBJ2-6
CDR3nt: TGTGCCATCAGTGCGACTAGCGGGAGAGGTGGGGCCAACGTCCTGACTTTC
CDR3aa: CAISATSGRGGANVLTF

abundance: NA
len: 16
v_gene: TRBV6-5
d_gene: TRBD2
j_gene: TRBJ2-1
CDR3nt: TGTGCCAGCAGTTACTCCCCTAGCGGGAGAAACAATGAGCAGTTCTTC
CDR3aa: CASSYSPSGRNNEQFF

abundance: NA
len: 14
v_gene: TRBV5-6
d_gene: NA
j_gene: TRBJ2-5
CDR3nt: TGTGCCAGCAGCACCATCTCGCGCGGGGAGACCCAGTACTTC
CDR3aa: CASSTISRGETQYF

abundance: NA
len: 14
v_gene: TRBV9
d_gene: TRBD2
j_gene: TRBJ2-1
CDR3nt: TGTGCCAGCAGCGTAGAACTAGCGGTGACTGAGCAGTTCTTC
CDR3aa: CASSVELAVTEQFF

abundance: once
len: 17
v_gene: TRBV14
d_gene: TRBD2
j_gene: TRBJ2-1
CDR3nt: TGTGCCAGCAGCCAAGATTCAAGCGGGAGGTCCTACAATGAGCAGTTCTTC
CDR3aa: CASSQDSSGRSYNEQFF

abundance: NA
len: 9
v_gene: TRBV11-2
d_gene: NA
j_gene: TRBJ2-1
CDR3nt: TGTGCCGGCCGGGAAGGGCAGTTCTTC
CDR3aa: CAGREGQFF

abundance: NA
len: 12
v_gene: TRBV10-1
d_gene: NA
j_gene: TRBJ2-7
CDR3nt: TGCGCCAGCATTCGGGGGGCCCACGAGCAGTACTTC
CDR3aa: CASIRGAHEQYF

abundance: NA
len: 18
v_gene: TRBV2
d_gene: TRBD2
j_gene: TRBJ2-3
CDR3nt: TGTGCCAGCAGCTATACTAGCGGGAGTCGCTCTAGCACAGATACGCAGTATTTT
CDR3aa: CASSYTSGSRSSTDTQYF

abundance: NA
len: 12
v_gene: TRBV7-9
d_gene: NA
j_gene: TRBJ1-1
CDR3nt: TGTGCCAGCAGCTCACCGAGCCAGGGGGCTTTCTTT
CDR3aa: CASSSPSQGAFF

abundance: NA
len: 13
v_gene: TRBV6-6
d_gene: NA
j_gene: TRBJ1-1
CDR3nt: TGTGCCAGCAGTTATTCCGGGGTCACTGAAGCTTTCTTT
CDR3aa: CASSYSGVTEAFF

abundance: few
len: 15
v_gene: TRBV4-3
d_gene: TRBD2
j_gene: TRBJ2-3
CDR3nt: TGCGCCAGCAGCCAATACAGCGGGAGAAGAGATACGCAGTATTTT
CDR3aa: CASSQYSGRRDTQYF

abundance: NA
len: 16
v_gene: TRBV19
d_gene: TRBD1
j_gene: TRBJ1-5
CDR3nt: TGTGCCAGTACAAGGACAGGGAAGGAGGGCAATCAGCCCCAGCATTTT
CDR3aa: CASTRTGKEGNQPQHF

abundance: NA
len: 15
v_gene: TRBV13
d_gene: NA
j_gene: TRBJ2-1
CDR3nt: TGTGCCAGCAGCCCCAGGGGCGGGAGAGGAGTTGAGCAGTTCTTC
CDR3aa: CASSPRGGRGVEQFF

abundance: NA
len: 14
v_gene: TRBV5-4
d_gene: TRBD2
j_gene: TRBJ2-7
CDR3nt: TGTGCCAGCAGCCCTAGCGGGAGTAGCCACGAGCAGTACTTC
CDR3aa: CASSPSGSSHEQYF

abundance: NA
len: 19
v_gene: TRBV5-1
d_gene: TRBD2
j_gene: TRBJ2-1
CDR3nt: TGCGCCAGCAGCTTGAGGTTTGGGACTAGCGGGAGGGTTGGTAATGAGCAGTTCTTC
CDR3aa: CASSLRFGTSGRVGNEQFF

abundance: NA
len: 13
v_gene: TRBV30
d_gene: NA
j_gene: TRBJ1-5
CDR3nt: TGTGCCTGGAGAGGGGGGGGCAATCAGCCCCAGCATTTT
CDR3aa: CAWRGGGNQPQHF

abundance: NA
len: 14
v_gene: TRBV4-1
d_gene: NA
j_gene: TRBJ1-1
CDR3nt: TGCGCCAGCAGCGATCATCGGAGAAACACTGAAGCTTTCTTT
CDR3aa: CASSDHRRNTEAFF

abundance: NA
len: 15
v_gene: TRBV5-1
d_gene: TRBD1
j_gene: TRBJ2-3
CDR3nt: TGCGCCAGCAGCTTTTGGTCGACAGGGGCAGATACGCAGTATTTT
CDR3aa: CASSFWSTGADTQYF

abundance: once
len: 12
v_gene: TRBV6-1
d_gene: NA
j_gene: TRBJ1-1
CDR3nt: TGTGCCGGATCAGGGGTGAACACTGAAGCTTTCTTT
CDR3aa: CAGSGVNTEAFF

abundance: NA
len: 15
v_gene: TRBV9
d_gene: NA
j_gene: TRBJ2-5
CDR3nt: TGTGCCAGCAACCAATTAGAGGACAACCAAGAGACCCAGTACTTC
CDR3aa: CASNQLEDNQETQYF

abundance: NA
len: 18
v_gene: TRBV5-1
d_gene: TRBD2
j_gene: TRBJ2-7
CDR3nt: TGCGCCAGCAGCTTGGCCGAGGGAAGCGGGAGGGAATTTTACGAGCAGTACTTC
CDR3aa: CASSLAEGSGREFYEQYF

abundance: NA
len: 16
v_gene: TRBV14
d_gene: NA
j_gene: TRBJ2-3
CDR3nt: TGTGCCAGCAGCCAAGTTCCACTCGTCCTGACAGATACGCAGTATTTT
CDR3aa: CASSQVPLVLTDTQYF

abundance: NA
len: 17
v_gene: TRBV18
d_gene: TRBD2
j_gene: TRBJ2-7
CDR3nt: TGTGCCAGCTCACCGGGACTAGCGGGAGAGGGGTCCTACGAGCAGTACTTC
CDR3aa: CASSPGLAGEGSYEQYF

abundance: once
len: 15
v_gene: TRBV7-2
d_gene: NA
j_gene: TRBJ2-4
CDR3nt: TGTGCCAGCAGCTACCAACTAGTGCCCAAAAACATTCAGTACTTC
CDR3aa: CASSYQLVPKNIQYF

abundance: NA
len: 17
v_gene: TRBV4-3
d_gene: NA
j_gene: TRBJ1-5
CDR3nt: TGCGCCAGCAGCTCACCGCCCCCTGGGGAGGCTCATCAGCCCCAGCATTTT
CDR3aa: CASSSPPPGEAHQPQHF

abundance: NA
len: 16
v_gene: TRBV5-4
d_gene: TRBD1
j_gene: TRBJ2-2
CDR3nt: TGTGCCAGCAGCTTGAAGGGACAGGGTTGGACCGGGGAGCTGTTTTTT
CDR3aa: CASSLKGQGWTGELFF

abundance: NA
len: 15
v_gene: TRBV6-4
d_gene: TRBD2
j_gene: TRBJ2-1
CDR3nt: TGTGCCAGCAGTGTATCCGGGACTAGCGAGGGACAGCAGTTCTTC
CDR3aa: CASSVSGTSEGQQFF